These 16 T cell receptor beta chains were all obtained from the same sample, sequenced in a study of T cells in Graves' hyperthyroidism and ophthalmopathy. RNA transcripts gave rise to amplified TCR beta CDR3 regions. The HTBI set primed first-round TCR CDR3 RT-PCR. TCRdb itself ran the multiplex PCR reads through MiXCR, one entry per CDR3 protein. The table includes over 400,000 distinct CDR3 sequences, 14% to 15% detected once. Sequences were obtained from blood. The receptors here all came from a man younger than 30 with Graves' ophthalmopathy.

This clonotype was recorded many times. The chain links TRBV20-1 to TRBJ2-4; D might be TRBD1 or TRBD2, each matching 6 bases. Germline V lookup: CDR1 DFQATT, CDR2 SNEGSKA (reference sequence). V was shortened by 4 bases and J by 0 bases, with 13 bases between the two germline ends. CDR3 length: 15 amino acids. The CDR3: CSAKRGTLAKNIQYF. CDR3 nucleotide sequence: TGCAGTGCTAAGAGGGGGACTTTAGCCAAAAACATTCAGTACTTC.

The rearrangement joins TRBV27 to TRBJ1-2; 9 bases are shared with TRBD1. The germline CDR1 and CDR2 sequences are MNHEY and SMNVEV (reference sequence). The junction had 8 bases not matched to a gene; V was cut back by 5 bases and J by 7 bases. CDR3 length equals 14 residues. The CDR3 DNA sequence: TGTGCCAGCAGTACCGGTTGGACAGGGGTTGGCTACACCTTC. It specifies CASSTGWTGVGYTF.

Many counts were recorded for this clonotype. The rearrangement uses TRBV6-1 and TRBJ1-2; D may be TRBD1 (5 bases). The CDR3 has 13 residues. In germline, CDR1 is MNHNS, CDR2 SASEGT. The V gene lost 6 bases and the J gene lost 2 bases, with 10 bases spanning the gap. CDR3 DNA sequence: TGTGCCAGCAGAAGAAGACAGAACTATGGCTACACCTTC. This codes for CASRRRQNYGYTF.

This clonotype was seen many times. The rearrangement uses TRBV6-1 and TRBJ2-2; D remains ambiguous. This CDR3 spans 14 amino acids. V dropped 5 bases and J dropped 3 bases, with 10 bases sitting between them. Germline V CDR1 and CDR2: MNHNS, SASEGT. CDR3 region: CASSTGPYTGELFF. The CDR3 coding sequence is TGTGCCAGCAGTACGGGCCCTTACACCGGGGAGCTGTTTTTT.

The rearrangement joins TRBV29-1 to TRBJ1-2, with TRBD1 identical over 10 bases. With V trimmed by 6 bases and J by 7 bases, 8 bases remained unmatched. Per the germline V gene, CDR1 is SQVTM and CDR2 is ANQGSEA. The CDR3 totals 13 residues. The CDR3 region is CSVSGQGFAGYTF. The CDR3 bases are TGCAGCGTATCGGGACAGGGGTTCGCTGGCTACACCTTC.

There are many counts of this clonotype. The chain uses TRBV11-2 and TRBJ2-7; TRBD1 matches at 7 bases. With V trimmed by 1 base and J by 3 bases, 3 bases remained unmatched. The germline V gene has CDR1 SGHAT and CDR2 FQNNGV. The CDR3 is made up of 14 amino acids. CDR3 sequence: CASSLATGDYEQYF. The CDR3 DNA reads TGTGCCAGCAGCTTAGCCACAGGGGACTACGAGCAGTACTTC.

This clonotype showed up just a few times. The V call is TRBV24-1, the J call TRBJ2-7; TRBD1 matches at 8 bases. The CDR3 consists of 15 residues. V shed 4 bases and J 3 bases; nucleotides not matched to a gene: 7. Germline V lookup: CDR1 KGHDR, CDR2 SFDVKD. The CDR3 is CATSERGTGVYEQYF. For the CDR3, the DNA is TGTGCCACCAGTGAACGAGGGACAGGAGTCTACGAGCAGTACTTC.

This clonotype was detected ten times or more. For the CDR3, the DNA is TGTGCCAGCAGCTTGGGGGGGACTATTCAGACCCAGTACTTC. Amino acids: CASSLGGTIQTQYF. The chain carries TRBV5-6 and TRBJ2-5; 7 bases fit TRBD2. Per the germline V gene, CDR1 is SGHDT and CDR2 is YYEEEE. The CDR3 sequence is 14 residues long. V was pared by 0 bases and J by 6 bases, with 5 bases of the junction left unmatched. The variable domain in full, completed from reference TRBV5-6 and TRBJ2-5, reads DAGVTQSPTHLIKTRGQQVTLRCSPKSGHDTVSWYQQALGQGPQFIFQYYEEEERQRGNFPDRFSGHQFPNYSSELNVNALLLGDSALYLCASSLGGTIQTQYFGPGTRLLVL.

The sample holds many counts of this clonotype. V and J are TRBV10-3 and TRBJ2-4; D is uncertain. Per the germline V gene, CDR1 is ENHRY and CDR2 is SYGVKD. This CDR3 region has 14 residues. V was cut by 3 bases and J by 0 bases, with 6 bases left in between. The CDR3 here is CAISDTIAKNIQYF. The CDR3 DNA sequence: TGTGCCATCAGTGACACCATAGCCAAAAACATTCAGTACTTC.

The chain couples TRBV29-1 to TRBJ2-2; 11 bases agree with TRBD1. The CDR3 consists of 15 residues. The junction had 11 bases not matched to a gene; V was cut back by 7 bases and J by 7 bases. CDR1 and CDR2 from the germline V gene are SQVTM and ANQGSEA. The CDR3 reads CSAGPGQGVGGELFF. CDR3 nucleotide sequence: TGCAGCGCTGGACCGGGACAGGGGGTTGGCGGGGAGCTGTTTTTT.

This clonotype was detected ten times or more. The chain links TRBV6-1 to TRBJ1-6; D is ambiguous. Trimming pared 7 bases from V and 1 base from J, leaving 11 bases between. In germline, CDR1 is MNHNS, CDR2 SASEGT. This CDR3 has 15 residues. The DNA for the CDR3 is TGTGCCAGCACCCTTGGTGGATCCTATAATTCACCCCTCCACTTT. Its translation is CASTLGGSYNSPLHF.

The chain combines TRBV18 with TRBJ2-3; 10 nucleotides line up with TRBD1. Germline V gene lookup returns CDR1 KGHSH and CDR2 LQKENI. This CDR3 spans 17 amino acids. Losses at the gene ends were 5 bases for V and 3 bases for J; bases not matched to a gene: 11. CDR3 residues: CASSSQPGQGTTDTQYF. The CDR3 DNA sequence: TGTGCCAGCTCATCTCAGCCGGGACAGGGGACAACAGATACGCAGTATTTT.

This clonotype was seen only a few times. The rearrangement uses TRBV6-2 or TRBV6-3 and TRBJ2-7, with D maybe TRBD2 (6 bases). This CDR3 spans 15 amino acids. Germline CDR1 MNHEY, CDR2 SVGEGT. V lost 2 bases to trimming and J lost 0 bases, with 11 bases between them. The CDR3 spells CASSYEAGSSYEQYF. Here the CDR3 DNA reads TGTGCCAGCAGTTACGAGGCGGGGAGCTCCTACGAGCAGTACTTC.

This clonotype has ten or more counts. CDR3 sequence: CASSSPRGWGLDTDTQYF. In nucleotides, the CDR3 is TGTGCCAGCAGCTCCCCGCGGGGGTGGGGGTTGGACACAGATACGCAGTATTTT. The genes are TRBV7-8 and TRBJ2-3, with TRBD2 matching over 7 bases. The germline V gene encodes CDR1 SGHVS and CDR2 FQNEAQ. V shed 4 bases and J 2 bases; nucleotides not matched to a gene: 15. The CDR3 runs to 18 residues.

In its sample, this clonotype was seen many times. This chain connects TRBV12-3 or TRBV12-4 to TRBJ1-4, with D possibly TRBD1 on 5 matching bases. V lost 6 bases, J lost 5 bases, and 10 bases lay in between. There are 13 residues in the CDR3. CDR3 loop: CASRGDRNEKLFF. The CDR3 coding sequence is TGTGCCAGCAGGGGAGACAGAAATGAAAAACTGTTTTTT.

In its sample, this clonotype was seen once. The V call is TRBV5-1, the J call TRBJ2-1; no reliable D call. V was clipped by 0 bases and J by 0 bases, with 7 bases between them. CDR3 length equals 15 residues. Per the germline V gene, CDR1 is SGHRS and CDR2 is YFSETQ. The DNA of the CDR3 is TGCGCCAGCAGCTTGGCCCTAGACTCCTACAATGAGCAGTTCTTC. It encodes CASSLALDSYNEQFF.